This T cell receptor beta chain was profiled in a study of T cell repertoires in cytomegalovirus infection. The wider study: Indications of both CMV infection and matching HLA type were provided by public TCR beta signatures.

This clonotype was recorded at least ten times. Its antigen is not identified. TCRdb ran MiXCR on the reads and lists one entry per CDR3 protein. This sample has a few hundred thousand distinct CDR3 sequences, with 8% to 10% found just once. Study-wide results and limits: CMV-specific TCR beta clonotypes restricted by HLA-C were the ones dominating the ex vivo response. Individuals carrying CMV plus the relevant HLA were identified by cumulative frequency of public TCR beta families.

Trimming took 2 bases from V and 4 from J; bases not matched to a gene: 10. The CDR3 is 16 amino acids. Germline-derived CDR1 and CDR2 are SGHTA and FQGNSA. This chain joins TRBV7-2 and TRBJ2-5; 7 bases fit TRBD2. This TCR came from a human donor in good health (CMV status not recorded). Some clones in this sample may be carry-over from other donors' samples. Sequencing used PBMCs. Written as DNA, the CDR3 is TGTGCCAGCAGCTTAATCGGCGGGAGAGTGCGAGAGACCCAGTACTTC. Translation gives CASSLIGGRVRETQYF.